These 7 T cell receptor beta chains were all obtained from the same sample, sequenced in a study of regulatory T cells in long-lasting Graves disease (dated by TCRdb to the early 2020s). Libraries were made using multiplex PCR. Sequencing took place on an Illumina HiSeq 4000. iRepertoire HTBI primers and Arm-PCR amplification of CDR3 regions were used to construct TCR beta libraries. TCRdb reran the public reads through fastp at Q25 and MiXCR, keeping productive beta chains. When rows share a CDR3 protein, they turn into one entry using the most common DNA and genes. This sample is represented by roughly 500,000 distinct CDR3 sequences; roughly 13% of them were singletons. The ten largest account for roughly a tenth of the sample. According to the study, the label for this sample's time point signals: newly diagnosed GD, antithyroid drugs for less than 3 months. For both TCR sequencing and RNA sequencing, RNA was extracted from PBMCs in TRIzol.

The same sample was also used in a study of T cells in Graves' hyperthyroidism and ophthalmopathy.

The sample was peripheral blood mononuclear cells (PBMCs), taken at new diagnosis, from a patient treated with antithyroid drugs. Every receptor here comes from a man aged 25 to 40 with Graves disease. Donor details come from another sample of the same person, matched by shared clones.

The rearrangement uses TRBV9 and TRBJ2-7; D may match TRBD1 or TRBD2 (6 bases each). Germline V gene lookup returns CDR1 SGDLS and CDR2 YYNGEE. The germline V and J ends were trimmed by 1 base and 0 bases, with 11 bases remaining between them. CDR3 length equals 15 residues. CDR3 in DNA: TGTGCCAGCAGCGTAATGGGGGGCCGCTCCTACGAGCAGTACTTC. Its translation: CASSVMGGRSYEQYF. The full variable domain, in which reference TRBV9 and TRBJ2-7 provide the parts outside the CDR3, is DSGVTQTPKHLITATGQRVTLRCSPRSGDLSVYWYQQSLDQGLQFLIQYYNGEERAKGNILERFSAQQFPDLHSELNLSSLELGDSALYFCASSVMGGRSYEQYFGPGTRLTVT.

This clonotype has ten or more counts. The chain joins TRBV27 to TRBJ1-1, with D perhaps matching TRBD1 (6 bases). The CDR3 extends over 15 amino acids. Germline CDR1 reads MNHEY; CDR2 reads SMNVEV (reference sequence). With 6 bases removed from V and 0 bases from J, the gap between germline ends came to 14 bases. The CDR3 coding sequence is TGTGCCAGCAGACACGGACAGATACTGAACACTGAAGCTTTCTTT. Its protein is CASRHGQILNTEAFF.

This clonotype appeared a few times. V gene TRBV29-1 combines with J gene TRBJ2-6; D remains unclear. Trimming stripped 5 bases from V and 4 bases from J, with 6 bases between. This CDR3 contains 12 residues. Looked up from germline, CDR1 is SQVTM and CDR2 is ANQGSEA. The CDR3 sequence is CSVHTGANVLTF. In nucleotides, the CDR3 is TGCAGCGTTCACACCGGGGCCAACGTCCTGACTTTC. The full variable domain, with the rest looked up from reference TRBV29-1 and TRBJ2-6, is SAVISQKPSRDICQRGTSLTIQCQVDSQVTMMFWYRQQPGQSLTLIATANQGSEATYESGFVIDKFPISRPNLTFSTLTVSNMSPEDSSIYLCSVHTGANVLTFGAGSRLTVL.

The chain combines TRBV7-9 with TRBJ1-6, with unresolved D. V lost 0 bases, J lost 10 bases, and 10 bases lay in between. Germline V CDR1 and CDR2: SEHNR, FQNEAQ (reference sequence). CDR3 length: 14 residues. The DNA of the CDR3 is TGTGCCAGCAGCTTAGCGGGAACCTGGTCACCCCTCCACTTT. Protein product: CASSLAGTWSPLHF.

This clonotype was recorded at least ten times. This chain connects TRBV6-1 to TRBJ2-7; D may be TRBD2 (7 bases). V was cut by 7 bases and J by 5 bases, with 18 bases left in between. CDR3 length: 14 residues. The germline gives CDR1 MNHNS, CDR2 SASEGT. The CDR3 sequence is CASTTPGGADEQYF. CDR3 DNA: TGTGCCAGCACCACCCCTGGGGGGGCCGACGAGCAGTACTTC.

J is TRBJ1-5 and V is TRBV30; TRBD1 matches at 8 bases. Germline V gives CDR1 GTSNPN, CDR2 SVGIG (reference sequence). The length of the CDR3 is 16 residues. Trimming at V came to 2 bases and at J to 4 bases, leaving 10 bases not matched to a gene. CDR3 region: CAWSKGQGSYNQPQHF. CDR3 bases: TGTGCCTGGAGTAAAGGACAGGGAAGTTATAATCAGCCCCAGCATTTT.

This clonotype was counted many times. The chain joins TRBV20-1 to TRBJ2-5; unclear D gene. Germline CDR1 reads DFQATT; CDR2 reads SNEGSKA (reference sequence). CDR3 length: 12 residues. V was pared by 3 bases and J by 2 bases, with 7 bases between. The CDR3 region has the DNA TGCAGTGCTAGCGGGTTGCAAGAGACCCAGTACTTC. Translation gives CSASGLQETQYF.